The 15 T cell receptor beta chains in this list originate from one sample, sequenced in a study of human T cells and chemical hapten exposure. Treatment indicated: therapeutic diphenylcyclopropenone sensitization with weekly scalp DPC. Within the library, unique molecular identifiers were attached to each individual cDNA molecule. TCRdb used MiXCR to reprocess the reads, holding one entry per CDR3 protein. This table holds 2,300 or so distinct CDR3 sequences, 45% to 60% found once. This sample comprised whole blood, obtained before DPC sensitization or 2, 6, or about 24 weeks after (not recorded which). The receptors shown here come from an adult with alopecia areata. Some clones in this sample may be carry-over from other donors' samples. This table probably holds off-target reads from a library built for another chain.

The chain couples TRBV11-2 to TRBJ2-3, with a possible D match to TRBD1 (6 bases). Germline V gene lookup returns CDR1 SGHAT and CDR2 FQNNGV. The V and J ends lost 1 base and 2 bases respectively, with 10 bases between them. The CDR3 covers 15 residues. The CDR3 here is CASSLVSGVTDTQYF. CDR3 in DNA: TGTGCCAGCAGCTTAGTGTCAGGGGTCACAGATACGCAGTATTTT. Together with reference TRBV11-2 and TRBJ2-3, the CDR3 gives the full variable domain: EAGVAQSPRYKIIEKRQSVAFWCNPISGHATLYWYQQILGQGPKLLIQFQNNGVVDDSQLPKDRFSAERLKGVDSTLKIQPAKLEDSAVYLCASSLVSGVTDTQYFGPGTRLTVL.

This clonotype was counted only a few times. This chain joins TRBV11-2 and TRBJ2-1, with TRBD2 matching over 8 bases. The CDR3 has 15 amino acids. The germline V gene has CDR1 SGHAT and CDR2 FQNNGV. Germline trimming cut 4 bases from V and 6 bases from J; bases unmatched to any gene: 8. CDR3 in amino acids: CASSSLAGPGNEQFF. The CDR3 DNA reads TGTGCCAGCAGCTCCTTAGCGGGACCGGGCAATGAGCAGTTCTTC.

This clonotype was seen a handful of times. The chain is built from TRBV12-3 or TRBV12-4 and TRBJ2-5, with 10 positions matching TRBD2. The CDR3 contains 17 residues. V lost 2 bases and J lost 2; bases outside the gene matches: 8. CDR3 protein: CASSLMRETSGQETQYF. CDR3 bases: TGTGCCAGCAGTTTAATGAGGGAGACTAGCGGGCAAGAGACCCAGTACTTC.

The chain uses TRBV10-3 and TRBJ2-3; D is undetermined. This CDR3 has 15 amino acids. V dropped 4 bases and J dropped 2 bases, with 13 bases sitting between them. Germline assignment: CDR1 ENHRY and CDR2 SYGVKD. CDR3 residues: CAISVQDPHTDTQYF. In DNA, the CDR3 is TGTGCCATCAGTGTTCAGGACCCGCACACAGATACGCAGTATTTT.

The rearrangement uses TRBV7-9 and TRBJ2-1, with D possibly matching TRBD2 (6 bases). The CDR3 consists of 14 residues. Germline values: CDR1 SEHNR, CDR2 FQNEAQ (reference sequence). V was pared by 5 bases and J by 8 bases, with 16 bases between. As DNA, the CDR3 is TGTGCCAGCAGCCACAGTCCTGGAGGGTATGAGCAGTTCTTC. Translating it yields CASSHSPGGYEQFF.

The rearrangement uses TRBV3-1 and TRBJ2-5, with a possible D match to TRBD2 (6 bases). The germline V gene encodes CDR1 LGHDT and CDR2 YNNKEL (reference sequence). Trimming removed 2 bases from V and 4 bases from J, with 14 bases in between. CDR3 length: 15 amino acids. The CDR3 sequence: CASSQYGRGRETQYF. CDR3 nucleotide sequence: TGTGCCAGCAGCCAATACGGGCGGGGTCGAGAGACCCAGTACTTC.

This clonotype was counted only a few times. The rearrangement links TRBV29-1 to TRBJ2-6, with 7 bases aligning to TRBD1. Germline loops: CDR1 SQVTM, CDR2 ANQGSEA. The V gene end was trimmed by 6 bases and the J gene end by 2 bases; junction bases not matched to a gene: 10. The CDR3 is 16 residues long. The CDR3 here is CSVASDREAGANVLTF. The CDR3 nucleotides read TGCAGCGTCGCATCAGACAGGGAAGCTGGGGCCAACGTCCTGACTTTC.

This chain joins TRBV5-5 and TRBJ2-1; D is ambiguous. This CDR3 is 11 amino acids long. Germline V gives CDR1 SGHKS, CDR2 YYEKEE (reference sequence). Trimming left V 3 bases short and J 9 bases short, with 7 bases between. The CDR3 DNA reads TGTGCCAGCAGCTCCCTACGTGAGCAGTTCTTC. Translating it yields CASSSLREQFF.

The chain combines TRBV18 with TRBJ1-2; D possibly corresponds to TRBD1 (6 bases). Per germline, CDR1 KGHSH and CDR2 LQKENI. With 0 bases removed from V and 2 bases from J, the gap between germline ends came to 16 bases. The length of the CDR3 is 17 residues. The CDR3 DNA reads TGTGCCAGCTCACCACCTCCCTTCGGGGACAAAAACTATGGCTACACCTTC. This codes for CASSPPPFGDKNYGYTF. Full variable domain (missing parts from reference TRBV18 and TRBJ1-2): NAGVMQNPRHLVRRRGQEARLRCSPMKGHSHVYWYRQLPEEGLKFMVYLQKENIIDESGMPKERFSAEFPKEGPSILRIQQVVRGDSAAYFCASSPPPFGDKNYGYTFGSGTRLTVV.

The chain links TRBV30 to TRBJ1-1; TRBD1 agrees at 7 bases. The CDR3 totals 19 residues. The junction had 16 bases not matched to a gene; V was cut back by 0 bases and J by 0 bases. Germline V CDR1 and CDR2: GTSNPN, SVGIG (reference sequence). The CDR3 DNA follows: TGTGCCTGGAGTGTATTGTCAGGGGGTGTGAAAACCCTGAACACTGAAGCTTTCTTT. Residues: CAWSVLSGGVKTLNTEAFF.

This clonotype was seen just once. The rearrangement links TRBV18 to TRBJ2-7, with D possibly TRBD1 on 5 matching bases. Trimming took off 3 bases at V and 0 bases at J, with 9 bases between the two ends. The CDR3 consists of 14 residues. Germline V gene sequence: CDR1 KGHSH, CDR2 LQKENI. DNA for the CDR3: TGTGCCAGCTCACCGGGGCAGGTCTCCTACGAGCAGTACTTC. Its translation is CASSPGQVSYEQYF.

The CDR3 DNA sequence: TGTGCCAGCAGCCCACAACAAAGGGGAAACACCGGGGAGCTGTTTTTT. Amino acid sequence: CASSPQQRGNTGELFF. V is TRBV5-4 and J is TRBJ2-2; weak D call: TRBD1 (5 bases). Trimming shortened V by 4 bases and J by 2 bases, and 15 bases separated the two germline ends. CDR1 SGHNT and CDR2 YYREEE come from the germline V gene (reference sequence). This CDR3 contains 16 residues.

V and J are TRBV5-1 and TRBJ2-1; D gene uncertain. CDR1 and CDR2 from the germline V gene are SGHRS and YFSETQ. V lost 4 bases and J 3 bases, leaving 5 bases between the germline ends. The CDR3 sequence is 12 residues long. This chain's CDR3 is CASSLDYNEQFF. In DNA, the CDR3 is TGCGCCAGCAGCCTAGACTACAATGAGCAGTTCTTC.

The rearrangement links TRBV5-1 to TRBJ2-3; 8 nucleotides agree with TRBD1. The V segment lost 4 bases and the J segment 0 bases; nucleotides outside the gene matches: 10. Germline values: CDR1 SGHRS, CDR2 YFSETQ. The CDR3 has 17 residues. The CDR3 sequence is CASSANAQGGSTDTQYF. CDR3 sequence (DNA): TGCGCCAGCAGCGCGAATGCACAGGGGGGTAGCACAGATACGCAGTATTTT.

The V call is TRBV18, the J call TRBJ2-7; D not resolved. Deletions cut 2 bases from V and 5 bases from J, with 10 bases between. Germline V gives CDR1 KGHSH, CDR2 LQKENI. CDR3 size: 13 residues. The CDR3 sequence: CASSPSGTDEQYF. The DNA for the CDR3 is TGTGCCAGCTCACCATCAGGTACGGACGAGCAGTACTTC.